The present T cell receptor beta chain was sequenced within a study of blood T cell repertoires in COVID-19. Study details: Sites in the United States, Italy and Spain provided acute and convalescent COVID-19 samples. PBMCs, B-cell-depleted T cells, or T cells provided the cDNA or gDNA that made up the material.

Clones were sequenced by immunoSEQ multiplex PCR, and TCRdb holds only the in-frame ones, with some missing. The sample contains about 180,000 clones, 80% to 90% of which appear only once. Looked up from germline, CDR1 is LGHDT and CDR2 is YNNKEL (reference sequence). The CDR3 consists of 16 residues. V was pared by 6 bases and J by 3 bases, with 9 bases of the junction left unmatched. Sequencing input: peripheral blood. This TCR derives from a human donor with active or convalescent COVID-19. The donor label of this sample is uncertain. The V and J genes are TRBV3-1 (or the pseudogene TRBV3-2) and TRBJ2-1, with 9 bases that match TRBD2. The chain's CDR3 is CASSFPGTSIYNEQFF. CDR3 nucleotides: TGTGCCAGCAGTTTTCCCGGGACTAGCATCTACAATGAGCAGTTCTTC.